Listed here are 30 T cell receptor beta chains from one sample, sequenced in a study of T cell responses to AZD1222 COVID-19 vaccine. Some clones are missing from TCRdb's copy, which holds only in-frame ones; the method was immunoSEQ multiplex PCR. The table includes about 110,000 clones, 89% detected once. The specimen was peripheral blood, collected on day 0 of MenACWY control vaccination. The receptors were sampled from an adult in good health.

The chain uses TRBV6-5 and TRBJ2-7, with 7 bases identical to TRBD1. This CDR3 is 14 amino acids long. CDR1 is MNHEY and CDR2 is SVGAGI in the germline V gene. V gave up 6 bases and J gave up 3 bases; unmatched junction bases: 8. In DNA form, the CDR3 reads TGTGCCAGCAGCCGGACAGGTGGGTTCTACGAGCAGTACTTC. Translated, it gives CASSRTGGFYEQYF.

This clone was seen just once. The gene calls are TRBV6-6 and TRBJ1-5; no clear D gene. The CDR3 has 15 amino acids. Germline CDR1 reads MNHNY; CDR2 reads SVGAGI (reference sequence). V was cut by 2 bases and J by 0 bases, with 8 bases left in between. For the CDR3, the DNA is TGTGCCAGCAGTTACGGGCCAGGTAGCAATCAGCCCCAGCATTTT. Translation gives CASSYGPGSNQPQHF.

This clone was counted only a few times. This rearrangement joins TRBV19 to TRBJ1-1; 7 bases are shared with TRBD1. This CDR3 is built from 16 residues. J lost 4 bases, V lost 1 base, and 9 bases had no gene match. Germline CDR1 LNHDA, CDR2 SQIVND (reference sequence). CDR3 in DNA: TGTGCCAGTAGTATAGGAGCGACAGGGCGGGGCACTGAAGCTTTCTTT. Its protein product is CASSIGATGRGTEAFF.

This chain joins TRBV10-3 and TRBJ2-7; D possibly corresponds to TRBD1 (6 bases). The CDR3 is 13 residues long. Germline CDR1 and CDR2: ENHRY and SYGVKD. V lost 5 bases to trimming and J lost 5 bases, with 13 bases between them. CDR3 nucleotides: TGTGCCATCAGTCCACAGGGTTCCAACGAGCAGTACTTC. This sequence encodes CAISPQGSNEQYF.

V gene TRBV18 combines with J gene TRBJ2-1; 7 bases line up with TRBD2. The CDR3 is 14 amino acids. V lost 3 bases, J lost 5 bases, and 4 bases stayed unmatched. Germline CDR1 is KGHSH and CDR2 is LQKENI. CDR3 loop: CASSPASGHNEQFF. CDR3 bases: TGTGCCAGCTCACCGGCTAGCGGTCACAATGAGCAGTTCTTC.

CDR3 DNA: TGTGCCAGCTCACCAGAGTCACAGGGCCCCTACGAGCAGTACTTC. Protein: CASSPESQGPYEQYF. This chain connects TRBV18 to TRBJ2-7; TRBD1 is a possible D gene (6 bases). Germline CDR1 and CDR2: KGHSH and LQKENI. Trimming left V 2 bases short and J 2 bases short, with 13 bases between. CDR3 length: 15 amino acids.

This chain joins TRBV19 and TRBJ2-1, with TRBD2 identical over 15 bases. The germline CDR1 and CDR2 sequences are LNHDA and SQIVND (reference sequence). This CDR3 has 13 amino acids. After removal of 6 bases from V and 11 bases from J, the junction contained 2 bases not matched to a gene. CDR3 nucleotide sequence: TGTGCCAGTAGGGGACTAGCGGGGGGCCAGCAGTTCTTC. It translates to CASRGLAGGQQFF.

This sequence joins TRBV5-1 and TRBJ1-1; TRBD1 is a possible D gene (6 bases). Trimming pared 0 bases from V and 8 bases from J, leaving 8 bases between. Germline-derived CDR1 and CDR2 are SGHRS and YFSETQ. The CDR3 consists of 12 residues. The CDR3 loop is CASSLEQGEAFF. For the CDR3, the DNA is TGCGCCAGCAGCTTGGAACAGGGCGAAGCTTTCTTT. The full variable domain, completed using reference TRBV5-1 and TRBJ1-1, is KAGVTQTPRYLIKTRGQQVTLSCSPISGHRSVSWYQQTPGQGLQFLFEYFSETQRNKGNFPGRFSGRQFSNSRSEMNVSTLELGDSALYLCASSLEQGEAFFGQGTRLTVV.

This clone was picked up a small number of times. V is TRBV6-4 and J is TRBJ2-3; 8 bases match TRBD2. Germline CDR1 and CDR2: MRHNA and SNTAGT. CDR3 length: 14 residues. Trimming at V came to 2 bases and at J to 2 bases, leaving 0 bases not matched to a gene. CDR3 nucleotides: TGTGCCAGCAGTGACGGACTAGCCACAGATACGCAGTATTTT. Amino acid sequence: CASSDGLATDTQYF.

This sequence joins TRBV25-1 and TRBJ2-5; 7 bases match TRBD1. Germline values: CDR1 MGHDK, CDR2 SYGVNS. CDR3 size: 15 residues. V gave up 3 bases and J gave up 4 bases; unmatched junction bases: 8. The CDR3 DNA is TGTGCCAGCAGTGACAGGGGGACGCCGGCAGAGACCCAGTACTTC. Translating it yields CASSDRGTPAETQYF.

The chain employs TRBV25-1 and TRBJ2-7; tentative D call: TRBD1 (5 bases). The V end was cut by 3 bases, the J end by 5 bases, with 5 bases between. Germline CDR1 and CDR2: MGHDK and SYGVNS. The CDR3 extends over 11 amino acids. The CDR3, as DNA: TGTGCCAGCAGTGACAGGGACGAGCAGTACTTC. Translated, it gives CASSDRDEQYF.

The gene calls are TRBV7-9 and TRBJ1-1; 10 bases align to TRBD1. The CDR3 has 14 amino acids. The junction had 7 bases not matched to a gene; V was cut back by 5 bases and J by 7 bases. Germline values: CDR1 SEHNR, CDR2 FQNEAQ (reference sequence). The CDR3 DNA is TGTGCCAGCAGCCCTTTGGACAGGGGGAGTGAAGCTTTCTTT. Its translation: CASSPLDRGSEAFF.

The chain joins TRBV19 to TRBJ1-1; 8 bases agree with TRBD1. The V gene end was trimmed by 6 bases and the J gene end by 2 bases; junction bases not matched to a gene: 11. The CDR3 is made up of 16 amino acids. Germline V gene sequence: CDR1 LNHDA, CDR2 SQIVND (reference sequence). The CDR3 region is CASRPGQGGQNTEAFF. The CDR3 DNA reads TGTGCCAGTAGGCCCGGACAGGGCGGTCAAAACACTGAAGCTTTCTTT.

The rearrangement uses TRBV7-9 and TRBJ2-1; TRBD2 aligns across 9 bases. The CDR3 runs to 15 residues. The J segment lost 2 bases and the V segment lost 4 bases, leaving 3 bases of the junction unmatched. Germline-derived CDR1 and CDR2 are SEHNR and FQNEAQ (reference sequence). CDR3 DNA sequence: TGTGCCAGCAGCTCGCGACTAGCGGCCTACAATGAGCAGTTCTTC. Residues: CASSSRLAAYNEQFF. Combining the CDR3 with reference TRBV7-9 and TRBJ2-1 gives the whole variable domain DTGVSQNPRHKITKRGQNVTFRCDPISEHNRLYWYRQTLGQGPEFLTYFQNEAQLEKSRLLSDRFSAERPKGSFSTLEIQRTEQGDSAMYLCASSSRLAAYNEQFFGPGTRLTVL.

This chain joins TRBV4-1 and TRBJ1-3; 8 positions agree with TRBD1. Trimming removed 1 base from V and 4 bases from J; junction bases left unmatched: 9. This CDR3 contains 17 residues. Per germline, CDR1 MGHRA and CDR2 YSYEKL. The CDR3 DNA sequence: TGCGCCAGCAGCCAAGTTGGCAGGGGGCGCGTAGGAAACACCATATATTTT. Its translation is CASSQVGRGRVGNTIYF.

This rearrangement joins TRBV7-2 to TRBJ2-2; either TRBD1 or TRBD2 may supply D (5 bases each). The CDR3 extends over 16 amino acids. V shed 5 bases and J shed 1 base, with 14 bases lying between them. The V gene's germline CDR1 is SGHTA and CDR2 FQGNSA. CDR3 bases: TGTGCCAGCAGCCCCGGGGCGGGCAGGAACACCGGGGAGCTGTTTTTT. Protein: CASSPGAGRNTGELFF.

The chain links TRBV19 to TRBJ1-1, with a weak D call TRBD1 (5 bases). Germline CDR1 and CDR2: LNHDA and SQIVND (reference sequence). The V end was cut by 4 bases, the J end by 2 bases, with 11 bases between. The CDR3 is 14 amino acids. In DNA form, the CDR3 reads TGTGCCAGTAGTAGGAAGACAGCAAACACTGAAGCTTTCTTT. It specifies CASSRKTANTEAFF.

The chain uses TRBV28 and TRBJ1-1; tentatively, D is TRBD1 (5 bases). Germline loops: CDR1 MDHEN, CDR2 SYDVKM. The V end was cut by 4 bases, the J end by 2 bases, with 8 bases between. The CDR3 length is 13 residues. CDR3 loop: CASSYRLNTEAFF. CDR3 bases: TGTGCCAGCAGTTACAGGTTAAACACTGAAGCTTTCTTT.

The chain uses TRBV5-1 and TRBJ2-3; 9 bases are shared with TRBD2. V was clipped by 4 bases and J by 1 base; unmatched bases: 7. The CDR3 sequence is 16 residues long. Germline V gene sequence: CDR1 SGHRS, CDR2 YFSETQ. DNA for the CDR3: TGCGCCAGCAGCAAGATAGCGGGGGCGGGCACAGATACGCAGTATTTT. It codes for CASSKIAGAGTDTQYF.

V is TRBV2 and J is TRBJ1-3, with D possibly TRBD1 on 5 matching bases. Germline values: CDR1 SNHLY, CDR2 FYNNEI. This CDR3 has 14 residues. With 6 bases removed from V and 2 bases from J, the gap between germline ends came to 11 bases. CDR3 sequence: CASRPQGPGNTIYF. In DNA, the CDR3 is TGTGCCAGCAGACCCCAGGGCCCTGGAAACACCATATATTTT.

V usage is TRBV5-4 and J usage is TRBJ1-1; D perhaps matches TRBD1 (5 bases). The CDR3 spans 14 residues. V was pared by 2 bases and J by 4 bases, with 12 bases between. Per the germline V gene, CDR1 is SGHNT and CDR2 is YYREEE (reference sequence). DNA of the CDR3: TGTGCCAGCAGCTTCCAGGGAGGTATCACTGAAGCTTTCTTT. It is translated as CASSFQGGITEAFF.

This chain uses TRBV7-9 with TRBJ2-2; D ambiguous. Trimming cost V 5 bases and J 1 base, with 14 bases left between them. CDR3 size: 16 residues. Per the germline V gene, CDR1 is SEHNR and CDR2 is FQNEAQ (reference sequence). CDR3 protein: CASSDLTGVNTGELFF. The CDR3 coding sequence is TGTGCCAGCAGCGATTTAACTGGGGTGAACACCGGGGAGCTGTTTTTT.

The CDR3 is CASSESGYPSGYTF. The CDR3 bases are TGTGCCAGCAGTGAATCAGGGTACCCCTCTGGCTACACCTTC. The chain is built from TRBV2 and TRBJ1-2; a possible D gene is TRBD1 (5 bases). The CDR3 runs to 14 residues. Germline values: CDR1 SNHLY, CDR2 FYNNEI. Trimming removed 2 bases from V and 7 bases from J, with 14 bases in between.

J is TRBJ1-2 and V is TRBV29-1; 7 nucleotides match TRBD1. Germline CDR1 SQVTM, CDR2 ANQGSEA. The CDR3 covers 15 residues. V shed 4 bases and J 5 bases; nucleotides not matched to a gene: 13. In DNA, the CDR3 is TGCAGCGTTGGACGGGACAGTTACCCCTTTTATGGCTACACCTTC. It codes for CSVGRDSYPFYGYTF.

The chain uses TRBV6-5 and TRBJ2-3; 8 bases are a match to TRBD1. Germline CDR1 MNHEY, CDR2 SVGAGI. The ends lost 4 bases at V and 9 bases at J; junction bases unmatched: 6. CDR3 length equals 13 residues. This CDR3 is CASSSSGGGTQYF. The CDR3 nucleotides read TGTGCCAGCAGTTCTTCAGGGGGCGGGACGCAGTATTTT.

The V gene is TRBV6-6, the J gene TRBJ1-1; a weak D match, TRBD1 (5 bases). The CDR3 length is 14 residues. In germline, CDR1 is MNHNY, CDR2 SVGAGI (reference sequence). Trimming took 6 bases from V and 5 from J, leaving 16 bases between them. Written as DNA, the CDR3 is TGTGCCAGCAGAAAACGCCAGGGAGAAACTGAAGCTTTCTTT. Protein product: CASRKRQGETEAFF.

The rearrangement links TRBV10-3 to TRBJ1-5, with TRBD1 identical over 10 bases. The V gene end was trimmed by 10 bases and the J gene end by 4 bases; junction bases not matched to a gene: 19. CDR1 is ENHRY and CDR2 is SYGVKD in the germline V gene. CDR3 length equals 18 residues. The CDR3 nucleotides read TGTGCCACGGGGGGATCCCGGGACAGGGGCCTTTTGAATCAGCCCCAGCATTTT. Protein: CATGGSRDRGLLNQPQHF.

The gene calls are TRBV13 and TRBJ1-5, with D tentatively TRBD1 (6 bases). The germline V gene has CDR1 PRHDT and CDR2 FYEKMQ (reference sequence). This CDR3 region has 14 residues. V was pared by 3 bases and J by 2 bases, with 8 bases between. The CDR3 sequence: CASSFGTRNQPQHF. The CDR3 region has the DNA TGTGCCAGCAGCTTTGGGACACGCAATCAGCCCCAGCATTTT.

The chain is built from TRBV9 and TRBJ1-2; the D is unclear. Trimming removed 0 bases from V and 5 bases from J, with 14 bases in between. The CDR3 is made up of 15 amino acids. The germline CDR1 and CDR2 sequences are SGDLS and YYNGEE. The CDR3 bases are TGTGCCAGCAGCGTAGCTTCCGCAGGAGCGTATGGCTACACCTTC. This encodes CASSVASAGAYGYTF.

The chain uses TRBV27 and TRBJ1-2; a weak D match, TRBD1 (6 bases). Germline V gene sequence: CDR1 MNHEY, CDR2 SMNVEV (reference sequence). The CDR3 contains 13 residues. The V and J ends lost 6 bases and 3 bases respectively, with 11 bases between them. This CDR3 is CASRGGQYYGYTF. CDR3 DNA: TGTGCCAGCAGAGGTGGACAGTACTATGGCTACACCTTC.